This T cell receptor beta chain appears in the sequencing data of a study of immune evolution from preneoplasia to lung adenocarcinoma. Histologic diagnosis was independently verified by two lung pathologists. Assay used: immunoSEQ multiplex PCR; TCRdb lists only in-frame clones, some missing. The table records about 11,000 clones, roughly three quarters of them present only once. The sequenced material came from FFPE normal lung tissue adjacent to the tumor. The receptor comes from a person aged 55-75 years with lung adenocarcinoma. Some clones in this sample may be carry-over from other donors' samples.

The CDR3 region is CASSTPRDEHKETQYF. The CDR3 coding sequence is TGTGCCAGCAGCACTCCCCGGGACGAGCATAAAGAGACCCAGTACTTC. The chain employs TRBV21-1 and TRBJ2-5. TRBV21-1 is described as a pseudogene. There are 16 residues in the CDR3.